This T cell receptor beta chain appears in the sequencing data of a study of blood T cells in healthy people across ages. As for the study in general: The capture of about one barcoded beta molecule per two T cells was achieved by template switching. General observations from the study: The long-lived group displayed more naive CD4+ cells, plus higher diversity, than the aged donors did.

This clonotype was counted at least ten times. Its target is not known. With a J-beta primer mix and a sample-barcoded 5' primer, a second PCR ran about 7 to 12 cycles. TCRdb recomputed calls from the 5' RACE reads with MiXCR, one row per CDR3 protein. There are about 730,000 distinct CDR3 sequences in the sample; 40% to 45% occur only once, and 20% to 25% lies in the top ten. Per sample, at least 5 micrograms of total RNA were extracted. V was pared by 6 bases and J by 3 bases, with 5 bases of the junction left unmatched. The length of the CDR3 is 14 residues. Germline CDR1 and CDR2: SQVTM and ANQGSEA.

The chain uses TRBV29-1 and TRBJ2-3; 11 nucleotides agree with TRBD1. The specimen was blood. The TCR was taken from a woman aged 55-70 years in good health. The CDR3 DNA reads as TGCAGCGTGAGGACAGGGGGCAGGACAGATACGCAGTATTTT. It translates to CSVRTGGRTDTQYF.